A single sample gave rise to the 15 T cell receptor beta chains below, sequenced in a study of molecular identifiers for immune sequencing clone quantification. TCRdb itself ran the PCR reads through MiXCR, one entry per CDR3 protein. The sample records about 640,000 distinct CDR3 sequences, about 20% being singletons. The sequencing input was naive CD8+ T cells from blood, with Jurkat cell RNA spiked in. Documented subset: FACS-sorted CD8+CD4-CCR7+CD45RA+ naive T cells. All receptors derive from a human donor in good health. Some libraries in this study had Jurkat cell RNA spiked in.

The rearrangement uses TRBV6-5 and TRBJ1-4; D is ambiguous. The CDR3 extends over 17 amino acids. V was cut by 0 bases and J by 7 bases, with 18 bases left in between. CDR1 MNHEY and CDR2 SVGAGI come from the germline V gene. The chain's CDR3 is CASSYSQARTLGEKLFF. The CDR3, as DNA: TGTGCCAGCAGTTACTCCCAAGCTCGCACCTTAGGTGAAAAACTGTTTTTT.

This clonotype has a count of ten or more. The chain uses TRBV30 and TRBJ2-7; no clear D. V dropped 2 bases and J dropped 6 bases, with 11 bases sitting between them. Germline V gene lookup returns CDR1 GTSNPN and CDR2 SVGIG (reference sequence). The length of the CDR3 is 12 residues. In DNA, the CDR3 is TGTGCCTGGAGTACGGCCCTTCCCGAGCAGTACTTC. Translation: CAWSTALPEQYF.

This clonotype appeared many times. The rearrangement links TRBV7-2 to TRBJ2-5; possibly TRBD1 or TRBD2 for D (5 bases each). V was clipped by 8 bases and J by 5 bases, with 18 bases between them. Germline loops: CDR1 SGHTA, CDR2 FQGNSA. CDR3 length: 14 amino acids. CDR3 protein: CASSRGDFTETQYF. The CDR3 nucleotides are TGTGCCAGCTCGAGGGGCGACTTTACGGAGACCCAGTACTTC.

There are a few counts of this clonotype. At one end, the junction sequence differs from germline, possibly due to a read error. The rearrangement uses TRBV6-5 and TRBJ1-6; D gene ambiguous. Germline V gives CDR1 MNHEY, CDR2 SVGAGI. The CDR3 covers 13 residues. The CDR3 loop is CASGYIPSSPLHF. The CDR3 DNA is TGTGCCAGCGGTTACATACCTTCTTCACCCCTCCACTTT.

In the case of this clonotype: A single base separates this from a much larger clone, so it may be a read error. The chain uses TRBV30 and TRBJ2-3, with a weak D call TRBD1 (5 bases). The CDR3 length is 14 residues. Germline V gene lookup returns CDR1 GTSNPN and CDR2 SVGIG (reference sequence). V lost 0 bases to trimming and J lost 3 bases, with 10 bases between them. The CDR3 DNA is TGTGCCTGGAGTGTACTAAGGGGAACAGATACGCAGTATTTT. Translating it yields CAWSVLRGTDTQYF.

CDR3: CASSPQTSGAKETQYF. In nucleotides, the CDR3 is TGTGCCAGCAGCCCCCAGACTAGCGGGGCGAAAGAGACCCAGTACTTC. The chain employs TRBV3-1 and TRBJ2-5; TRBD2 matches 11 bases. The germline gives CDR1 LGHDT, CDR2 YNNKEL (reference sequence). This CDR3 region has 16 residues. Trimming at V came to 4 bases and at J to 3 bases, leaving 7 bases not matched to a gene.

The table lists this clonotype with many counts. V and J are TRBV11-2 and TRBJ2-1; 7 bases align to TRBD2. Trimming took 1 base from V and 16 from J; bases not matched to a gene: 10. This CDR3 contains 13 residues. In germline, CDR1 is SGHAT, CDR2 FQNNGV. CDR3 sequence: CASSLGGSGGDFF. CDR3 nucleotide sequence: TGTGCCAGCAGCTTAGGGGGTAGTGGGGGGGATTTCTTC.

This clonotype appeared many times. V and J are TRBV19 and TRBJ2-7; 8 bases match TRBD2. The junction had 8 bases not matched to a gene; V was cut back by 5 bases and J by 2 bases. Germline-derived CDR1 and CDR2 are LNHDA and SQIVND (reference sequence). The CDR3 extends over 15 amino acids. DNA of the CDR3: TGTGCCAGTAGTCCGCCGCGACTAGCGCCCTACGAGCAGTACTTC. As protein: CASSPPRLAPYEQYF. Supplemented by reference TRBV19 and TRBJ2-7, the full variable domain reads DGGITQSPKYLFRKEGQNVTLSCEQNLNHDAMYWYRQDPGQGLRLIYYSQIVNDFQKGDIAEGYSVSREKKESFPLTVTSAQKNPTAFYLCASSPPRLAPYEQYFGPGTRLTVT.

This clonotype was detected only a few times. This sequence joins TRBV23-1 and TRBJ1-1; the match to TRBD1 covers 7 bases. TRBV23-1 is classed as an ORF, of uncertain function. V shed 0 bases, J shed 4 bases, and the junction held 8 bases outside the gene matches. CDR3 length: 16 amino acids. The CDR3 DNA reads as TGCGCCAGCAGTCAATCGAGGGACAGAGGTTTCACTGAAGCTTTCTTT. Translated: CASSQSRDRGFTEAFF.

This clonotype was detected many times. V and J are TRBV7-9 and TRBJ2-7; 7 positions match TRBD1. Germline V gene lookup returns CDR1 SEHNR and CDR2 FQNEAQ (reference sequence). The CDR3 is 16 residues long. Germline trimming cut 5 bases from V and 2 bases from J; bases unmatched to any gene: 12. The CDR3 DNA reads as TGTGCCAGCAGCCCGGCCGGTGTGGACAGGACCTACGAGCAGTACTTC. It specifies CASSPAGVDRTYEQYF.

As regards this clonotype: A much larger clone sits a single nucleotide away, making a read error possible. The chain combines TRBV20-1 with TRBJ2-1, with 10 bases that match TRBD2. Germline V CDR1 and CDR2: DFQATT, SNEGSKA (reference sequence). The CDR3 length is 15 residues. DNA for the CDR3: TGCTGTGCTTCGACTAGCGGGCATCCCTACAATGAGCAGTTCTTC. Translated, it gives CCASTSGHPYNEQFF.

This clonotype was seen repeatedly, ten times or more. This chain uses TRBV11-2 with TRBJ2-7, with 10 bases lining up with TRBD1. Per the germline V gene, CDR1 is SGHAT and CDR2 is FQNNGV. The CDR3 is 15 residues long. V trimming: 2 bases; J trimming: 4 bases; junction bases outside the gene matches: 5. CDR3 nucleotides: TGTGCCAGCAGCTTATTTGGGACAGGGGAGTACGAGCAGTACTTC. Protein: CASSLFGTGEYEQYF. The full variable domain, completed using reference TRBV11-2 and TRBJ2-7, is EAGVAQSPRYKIIEKRQSVAFWCNPISGHATLYWYQQILGQGPKLLIQFQNNGVVDDSQLPKDRFSAERLKGVDSTLKIQPAKLEDSAVYLCASSLFGTGEYEQYFGPGTRLTVT.

The rearrangement joins TRBV27 to TRBJ2-7; 7 bases align to TRBD1. CDR3 size: 18 residues. Losses at the gene ends were 3 bases for V and 2 bases for J; bases not matched to a gene: 16. Germline V gene lookup returns CDR1 MNHEY and CDR2 SMNVEV (reference sequence). This CDR3 reads CASSFRVLKGATPYEQYF. The CDR3 nucleotides read TGTGCCAGCAGTTTTCGCGTATTGAAGGGGGCCACCCCCTACGAGCAGTACTTC.

J is TRBJ2-7 and V is TRBV20-1, with TRBD2 identical over 7 bases. This CDR3 has 13 residues. Trimming removed 3 bases from V and 3 bases from J; junction bases left unmatched: 5. Germline CDR1 reads DFQATT; CDR2 reads SNEGSKA (reference sequence). Here the CDR3 DNA reads TGCAGTGCTAGGGGGAGGGTTGACTACGAGCAGTACTTC. Its protein is CSARGRVDYEQYF.

This clonotype was counted ten times or more. J is TRBJ1-5 and V is TRBV7-2, with a tentative D call TRBD1 (5 bases). Trimming took off 2 bases at V and 3 bases at J, with 11 bases between the two ends. The germline CDR1 and CDR2 sequences are SGHTA and FQGNSA. There are 15 residues in the CDR3. CDR3 in DNA: TGTGCCAGCAGCTTATTAGCGACAGTCAATCAGCCCCAGCATTTT. Encoded protein: CASSLLATVNQPQHF.